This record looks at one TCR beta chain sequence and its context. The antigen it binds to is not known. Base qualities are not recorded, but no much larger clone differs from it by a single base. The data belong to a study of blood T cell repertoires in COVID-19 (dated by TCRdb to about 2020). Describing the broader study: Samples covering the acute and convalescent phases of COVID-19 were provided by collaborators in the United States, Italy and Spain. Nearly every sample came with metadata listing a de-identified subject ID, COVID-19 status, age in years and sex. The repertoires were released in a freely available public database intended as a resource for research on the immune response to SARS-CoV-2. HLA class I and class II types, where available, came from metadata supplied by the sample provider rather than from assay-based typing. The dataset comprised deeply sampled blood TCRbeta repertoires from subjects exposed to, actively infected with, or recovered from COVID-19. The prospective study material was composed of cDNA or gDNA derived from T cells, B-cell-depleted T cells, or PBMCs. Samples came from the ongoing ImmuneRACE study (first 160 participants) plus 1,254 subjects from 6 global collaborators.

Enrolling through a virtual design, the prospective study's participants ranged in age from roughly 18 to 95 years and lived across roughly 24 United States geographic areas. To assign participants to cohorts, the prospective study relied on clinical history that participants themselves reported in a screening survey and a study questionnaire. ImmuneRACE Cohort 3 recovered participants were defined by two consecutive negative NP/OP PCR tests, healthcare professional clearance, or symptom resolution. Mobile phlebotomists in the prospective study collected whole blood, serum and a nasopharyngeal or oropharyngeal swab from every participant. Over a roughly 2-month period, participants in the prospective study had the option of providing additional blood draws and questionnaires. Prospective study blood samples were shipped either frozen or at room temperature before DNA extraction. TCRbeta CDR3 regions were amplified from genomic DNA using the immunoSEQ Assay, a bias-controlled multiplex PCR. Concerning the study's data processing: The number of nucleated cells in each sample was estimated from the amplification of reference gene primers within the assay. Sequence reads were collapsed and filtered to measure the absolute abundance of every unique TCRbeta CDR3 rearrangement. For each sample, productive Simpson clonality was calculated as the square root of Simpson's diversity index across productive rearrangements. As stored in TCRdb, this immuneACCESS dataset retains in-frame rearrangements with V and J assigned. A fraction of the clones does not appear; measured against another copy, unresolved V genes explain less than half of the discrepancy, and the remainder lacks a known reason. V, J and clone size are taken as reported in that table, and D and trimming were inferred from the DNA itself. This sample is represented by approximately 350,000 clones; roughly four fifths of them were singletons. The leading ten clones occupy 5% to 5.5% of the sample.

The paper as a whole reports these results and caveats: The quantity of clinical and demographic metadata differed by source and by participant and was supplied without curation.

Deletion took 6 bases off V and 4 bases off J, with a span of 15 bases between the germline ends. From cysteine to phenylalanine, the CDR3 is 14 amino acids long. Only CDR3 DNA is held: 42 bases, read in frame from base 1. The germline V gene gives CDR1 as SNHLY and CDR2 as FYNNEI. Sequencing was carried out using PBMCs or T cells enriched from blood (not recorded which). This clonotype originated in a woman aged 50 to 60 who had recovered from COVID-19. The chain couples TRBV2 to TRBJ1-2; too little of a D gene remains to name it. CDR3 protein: CASSVGRDPYGYTF. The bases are TGTGCCAGCAGCGTTGGGAGGGATCCCTATGGCTACACCTTC.